A single sample gave rise to the 17 T cell receptor beta chains below, sequenced in a study of cytomegalovirus exposure and HLA in healthy donors. Use of 60 Vbeta and 13 Jbeta primers characterized the PCR. Measured with immunoSEQ multiplex PCR; TCRdb has only the in-frame clones, and not every one. The table lists around 150,000 clones, around 79% of them singletons, with roughly 7.3% in the top ten. The sample was PBMCs. The origin of the receptors is a male donor in good health and CMV-seropositive.

V is TRBV5-1 and J is TRBJ2-7, with 7 bases matching TRBD2. The V segment lost 4 bases and the J segment 3 bases; nucleotides outside the gene matches: 7. CDR1 and CDR2 (germline): SGHRS, YFSETQ. CDR3 length: 14 residues. In DNA, the CDR3 is TGCGCCAGCAGCCCACGGGCGGGGGACTACGAGCAGTACTTC. Its translation: CASSPRAGDYEQYF.

The chain uses TRBV5-1 and TRBJ2-7; a weak D match, TRBD2 (5 bases). Trimming left V 0 bases short and J 6 bases short, with 13 bases between. The CDR3 runs 14 residues. CDR1 and CDR2 (germline): SGHRS, YFSETQ. CDR3 protein: CASSLDLAGLEQYF. Here the CDR3 DNA reads TGCGCCAGCAGCTTGGACCTCGCGGGCCTCGAGCAGTACTTC.

The chain employs TRBV4-1 and TRBJ1-1, with D maybe TRBD1 (5 bases). The CDR3 consists of 15 residues. In germline, CDR1 is MGHRA, CDR2 YSYEKL. The germline V and J ends were trimmed by 3 bases and 2 bases, with 13 bases remaining between them. This chain's CDR3 is CASSHPQGSNTEAFF. The CDR3 DNA follows: TGCGCCAGCAGCCATCCTCAGGGAAGCAACACTGAAGCTTTCTTT.

This chain uses TRBV7-9 with TRBJ2-1; possibly TRBD1 for D (6 bases). V was shortened by 5 bases and J by 4 bases, with 12 bases between the two germline ends. CDR1 is SEHNR and CDR2 is FQNEAQ in the germline V gene (reference sequence). This CDR3 spans 14 amino acids. As DNA, the CDR3 is TGTGCCAGCAGCCGGGACACCCGATACAATGAGCAGTTCTTC. Protein product: CASSRDTRYNEQFF.

The rearrangement joins TRBV6-5 to TRBJ1-2, with D maybe TRBD1 (6 bases). The CDR3 consists of 14 residues. Germline values: CDR1 MNHEY, CDR2 SVGAGI. Trimming took 0 bases from V and 7 from J, leaving 12 bases between them. The CDR3 spells CASSYSGGGSGYTF. The CDR3 nucleotides are TGTGCCAGCAGTTACTCTGGGGGCGGGAGTGGCTACACCTTC.

The chain combines TRBV11-2 with TRBJ2-7; 10 bases agree with TRBD1. The CDR3 runs 16 residues. Trimming cost V 5 bases and J 7 bases; bases outside gene matches: 14. CDR1 is SGHAT and CDR2 is FQNNGV in the germline V gene. The CDR3: CASSPGRGTGVKEQYF. Written as DNA, the CDR3 is TGTGCCAGCAGCCCCGGACGCGGGACAGGGGTAAAAGAGCAGTACTTC.

V is TRBV7-8 and J is TRBJ1-1, with D unresolved. Trimming stripped 5 bases from V and 6 bases from J, with 28 bases between. Germline CDR1 SGHVS, CDR2 FQNEAQ. The CDR3 is 18 amino acids. The CDR3 sequence: CASSGNLGVRAEFAEAFF. CDR3 DNA sequence: TGTGCCAGCAGCGGGAACCTAGGAGTGAGGGCCGAATTCGCTGAAGCTTTCTTT.

J is TRBJ2-5 and V is TRBV30, with D tentatively TRBD1 (6 bases). The CDR3 sequence is 11 residues long. Germline loops: CDR1 GTSNPN, CDR2 SVGIG (reference sequence). CDR3 region: CAERRGETQYF. The CDR3 region has the DNA TGTGCTGAGAGAAGGGGGGAGACCCAGTACTTC.

The chain carries TRBV28 and TRBJ2-7; the D is unclear. CDR1 is MDHEN, CDR2 SYDVKM, per germline. This CDR3 spans 16 amino acids. V shed 4 bases and J shed 4 bases, with 20 bases lying between them. CDR3 residues: CASSSTPTRLQYEQYF. The DNA for the CDR3 is TGTGCCAGCAGTTCGACCCCGACAAGGTTGCAATACGAGCAGTACTTC.

The J gene is TRBJ1-5, the V gene TRBV5-8; 7 positions match TRBD1. V lost 1 base to trimming and J lost 3 bases; unmatched junction nucleotides: 4. This CDR3 comprises 15 residues. Germline CDR1 is SGHTS and CDR2 is YDEGEE. Written as DNA, the CDR3 is TGTGCCAGCAGCTTGTACAGGGGTAACAATCAGCCCCAGCATTTT. Protein product: CASSLYRGNNQPQHF.

The rearrangement links TRBV5-6 to TRBJ2-7; 10 nucleotides line up with TRBD2. CDR1 and CDR2 (germline): SGHDT, YYEEEE. Trimming at V came to 4 bases and at J to 2 bases, leaving 6 bases not matched to a gene. The CDR3 is 15 amino acids. The CDR3 DNA reads as TGTGCCAGCAGCGCCGGGACTAGCGCTCCCTACGAGCAGTACTTC. It specifies CASSAGTSAPYEQYF.

The chain combines TRBV27 with TRBJ2-7; 7 bases are a match to TRBD1. The CDR3 loop spans 13 amino acids. V dropped 0 bases and J dropped 8; count of bases not matched to a gene: 4. Germline V gives CDR1 MNHEY, CDR2 SMNVEV (reference sequence). As DNA, the CDR3 is TGTGCCAGCAGTTTATCCCCCAGGGGGAAGCAGTACTTC. Translating it yields CASSLSPRGKQYF.

The chain carries TRBV7-2 and TRBJ2-5; D perhaps matches TRBD1 (6 bases). Per germline, CDR1 SGHTA and CDR2 FQGNSA. V was trimmed by 6 bases and J by 5 bases, leaving 16 bases between them. The CDR3 is 14 amino acids. In DNA form, the CDR3 reads TGTGCCAGCAGACCAGGACAGTCCCGGGAGACCCAGTACTTC. This translates into CASRPGQSRETQYF.

The chain combines TRBV27 with TRBJ1-1; 12 bases fit TRBD1. Germline trimming cut 7 bases from V and 7 bases from J; bases unmatched to any gene: 19. This CDR3 is built from 18 residues. CDR1 is MNHEY and CDR2 is SMNVEV in the germline V gene (reference sequence). CDR3: CASINPGTGGSRFGEAFF. CDR3 sequence (DNA): TGTGCCAGCATTAATCCCGGGACAGGGGGCTCGCGGTTCGGTGAAGCTTTCTTT.

In nucleotides, the CDR3 is TGTGCCAGCAGACGGGACAGGGACCAAGAGACCCAGTACTTC. Its translation is CASRRDRDQETQYF. This chain connects TRBV6-6 to TRBJ2-5, with 9 bases matching TRBD1. The CDR3 covers 14 residues. Trimming at V came to 6 bases and at J to 0 bases, leaving 2 bases not matched to a gene. CDR1 and CDR2 (germline): MNHNY, SVGAGI (reference sequence).

The rearrangement joins TRBV27 to TRBJ1-5; D is ambiguous. CDR1 is MNHEY and CDR2 is SMNVEV in the germline V gene (reference sequence). The length of the CDR3 is 13 residues. V shed 0 bases and J shed 7 bases, with 7 bases lying between them. The CDR3 sequence is CASSLSPGQPQHF. CDR3 DNA: TGTGCCAGCAGTTTATCTCCGGGACAGCCCCAGCATTTT.

This chain joins TRBV30 and TRBJ2-5; 10 bases are shared with TRBD2. The length of the CDR3 is 18 residues. The J segment lost 3 bases and the V segment lost 1 base, leaving 14 bases of the junction unmatched. Per the germline V gene, CDR1 is GTSNPN and CDR2 is SVGIG (reference sequence). The CDR3 DNA reads as TGTGCCTGGAGTGCGATGGTGTTAGCGGGGGGCGGGAAAGAGACCCAGTACTTC. It specifies CAWSAMVLAGGGKETQYF.